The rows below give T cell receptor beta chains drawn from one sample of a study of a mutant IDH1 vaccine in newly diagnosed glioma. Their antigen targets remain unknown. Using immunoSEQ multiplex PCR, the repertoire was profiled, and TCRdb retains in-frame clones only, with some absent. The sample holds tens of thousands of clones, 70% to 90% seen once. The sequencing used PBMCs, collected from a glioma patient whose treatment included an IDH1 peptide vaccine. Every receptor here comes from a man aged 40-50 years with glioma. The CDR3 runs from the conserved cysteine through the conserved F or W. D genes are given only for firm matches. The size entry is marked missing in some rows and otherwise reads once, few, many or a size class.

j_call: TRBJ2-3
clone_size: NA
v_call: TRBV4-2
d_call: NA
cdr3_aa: CASSQVVGGDTHTDTQYF
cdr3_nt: TGTGCCAGCAGCCAAGTTGTGGGGGGGGACACACACACAGATACGCAGTATTTT

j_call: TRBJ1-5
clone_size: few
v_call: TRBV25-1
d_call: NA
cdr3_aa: CASRAGGGNQPQHF
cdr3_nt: TGTGCCAGCAGGGCAGGAGGGGGCAATCAGCCCCAGCATTTT

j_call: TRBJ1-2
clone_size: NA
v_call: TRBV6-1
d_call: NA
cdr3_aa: CASSVQHSYTF
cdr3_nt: TGTGCCAGCAGTGTACAGCACAGCTACACCTTC

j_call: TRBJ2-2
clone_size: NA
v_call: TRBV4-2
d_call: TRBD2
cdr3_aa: CAGPRLAGYTGELFF
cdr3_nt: TGTGCCGGCCCGAGACTAGCGGGGTACACCGGGGAGCTGTTTTTT

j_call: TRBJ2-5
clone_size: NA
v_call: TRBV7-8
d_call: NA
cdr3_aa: CASSYPFSGQGQETQYF
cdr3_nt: TGTGCCAGCAGCTACCCCTTCTCGGGGCAGGGGCAAGAGACCCAGTACTTC

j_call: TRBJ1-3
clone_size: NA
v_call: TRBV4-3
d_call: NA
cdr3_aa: CASSQDYRWSGNTIYF
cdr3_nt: TGCGCCAGCAGCCAAGATTACCGCTGGTCGGGAAACACCATATATTTT

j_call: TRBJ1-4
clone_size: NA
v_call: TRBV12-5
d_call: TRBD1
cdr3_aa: CASGSDRAGEKLFF
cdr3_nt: TGTGCTAGTGGTTCGGACAGGGCGGGGGAAAAACTGTTTTTT

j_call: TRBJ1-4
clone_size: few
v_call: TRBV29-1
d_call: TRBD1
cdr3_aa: CSVKGAATNEKLFF
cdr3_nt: TGCAGCGTAAAGGGGGCCGCAACTAATGAAAAACTGTTTTTT

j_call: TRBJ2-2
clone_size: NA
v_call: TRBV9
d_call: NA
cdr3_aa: CASSEVAFGELFF
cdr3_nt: TGTGCCAGCAGCGAGGTAGCGTTCGGGGAGCTGTTTTTT

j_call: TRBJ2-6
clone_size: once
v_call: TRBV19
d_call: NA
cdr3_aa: CASTSGYSGANVLTF
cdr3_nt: TGTGCCAGTACCAGTGGTTACTCTGGGGCCAACGTCCTGACTTTC

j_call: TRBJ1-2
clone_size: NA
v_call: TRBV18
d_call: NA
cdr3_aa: CASSPSGADYGYTF
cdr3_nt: TGTGCCAGCTCACCGTCAGGAGCTGACTATGGCTACACCTTC

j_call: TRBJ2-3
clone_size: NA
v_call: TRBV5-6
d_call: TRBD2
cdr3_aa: CASSLMRGASTDTQYF
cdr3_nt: TGTGCCAGCAGCTTGATGCGGGGGGCTAGCACAGATACGCAGTATTTT

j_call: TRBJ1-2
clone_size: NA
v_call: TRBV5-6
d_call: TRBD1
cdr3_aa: CASSWGRGPNYGYTF
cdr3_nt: TGTGCCAGCAGCTGGGGGAGGGGGCCTAACTATGGCTACACCTTC

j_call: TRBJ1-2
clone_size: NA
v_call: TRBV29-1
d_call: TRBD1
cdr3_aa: CSVGGDRGGYGYTF
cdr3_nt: TGCAGCGTTGGAGGTGACAGGGGAGGCTATGGCTACACCTTC

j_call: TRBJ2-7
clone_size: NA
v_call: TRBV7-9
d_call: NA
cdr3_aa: CASSFGGLEQYF
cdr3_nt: TGTGCCAGCAGCTTTGGGGGGCTGGAGCAGTACTTC

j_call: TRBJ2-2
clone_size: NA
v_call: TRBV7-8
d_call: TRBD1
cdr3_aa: CASSLVVTGRPGELFF
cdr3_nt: TGTGCCAGCAGCTTAGTTGTGACAGGGCGGCCCGGGGAGCTGTTTTTT

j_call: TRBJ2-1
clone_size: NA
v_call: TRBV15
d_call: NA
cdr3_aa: CATSRTQASSYNEQFF
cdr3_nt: TGTGCCACCAGCAGAACCCAAGCGAGCTCCTACAATGAGCAGTTCTTC

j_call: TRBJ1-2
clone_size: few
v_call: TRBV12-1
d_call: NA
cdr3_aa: CASSSTWTGGDYGYTF
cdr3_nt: TGTGCCAGCAGCTCCACTTGGACAGGGGGCGACTATGGCTACACCTTC

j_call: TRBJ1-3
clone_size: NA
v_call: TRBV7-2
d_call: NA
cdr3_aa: CASANRAGNTIYF
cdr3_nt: TGTGCCAGCGCCAACAGGGCTGGAAACACCATATATTTT

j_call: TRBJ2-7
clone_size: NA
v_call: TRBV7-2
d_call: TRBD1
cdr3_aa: CASSLVDRAGYEQYF
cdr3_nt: TGTGCCAGCAGCTTAGTAGACAGGGCAGGTTACGAGCAGTACTTC

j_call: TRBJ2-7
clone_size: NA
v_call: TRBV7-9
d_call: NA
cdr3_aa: CASSFGPNEQYF
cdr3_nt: TGTGCCAGCAGCTTTGGGCCAAACGAGCAGTACTTC

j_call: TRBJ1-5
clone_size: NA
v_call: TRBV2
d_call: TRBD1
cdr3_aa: CASRRGQASNQPQHF
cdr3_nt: TGTGCCAGCAGACGCGGACAGGCTAGCAATCAGCCCCAGCATTTT

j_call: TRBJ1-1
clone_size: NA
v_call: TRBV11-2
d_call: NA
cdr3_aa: CASSRRFVGSDTEAFF
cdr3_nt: TGTGCCAGCAGCCGAAGGTTCGTAGGGTCCGACACTGAAGCTTTCTTT

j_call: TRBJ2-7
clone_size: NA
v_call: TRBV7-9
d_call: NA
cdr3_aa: CASSFKGVSYEQYF
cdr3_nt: TGTGCCAGCAGCTTCAAAGGGGTCTCCTACGAGCAGTACTTC

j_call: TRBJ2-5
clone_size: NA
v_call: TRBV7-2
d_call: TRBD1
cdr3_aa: CASSFDRGEKETQYF
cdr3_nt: TGTGCCAGCAGCTTCGACAGGGGGGAAAAAGAGACCCAGTACTTC

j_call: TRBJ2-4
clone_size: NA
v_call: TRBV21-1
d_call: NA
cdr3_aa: CASSCPRGVAKNIQYF
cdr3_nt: TGTGCCAGCAGCTGTCCTCGGGGGGTCGCCAAAAACATTCAGTACTTC

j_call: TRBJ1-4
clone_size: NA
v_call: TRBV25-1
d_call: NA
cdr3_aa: CASSELEPPREKLFF
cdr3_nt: TGTGCCAGCAGTGAATTGGAACCCCCAAGGGAAAAACTGTTTTTT

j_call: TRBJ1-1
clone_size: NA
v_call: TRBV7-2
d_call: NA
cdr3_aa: CASSLEPRGAWNTEAFF
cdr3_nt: TGTGCCAGCAGCTTAGAACCTAGGGGGGCTTGGAACACTGAAGCTTTCTTT

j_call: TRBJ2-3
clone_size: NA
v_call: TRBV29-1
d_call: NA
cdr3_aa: CSVEGRFTDTQYF
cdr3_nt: TGCAGCGTTGAGGGCAGATTCACAGATACGCAGTATTTT

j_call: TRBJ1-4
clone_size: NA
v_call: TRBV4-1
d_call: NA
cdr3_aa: CASSQRTNEKLFF
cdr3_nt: TGCGCCAGCAGCCAACGGACTAATGAAAAACTGTTTTTT

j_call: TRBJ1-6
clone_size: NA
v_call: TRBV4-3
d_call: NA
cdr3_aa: CASSQGQNNSPLHF
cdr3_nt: TGCGCCAGCAGCCAAGGACAGAACAATTCACCCCTCCACTTT